This T cell receptor (beta chain) originates from a study of cytomegalovirus exposure and HLA in healthy donors. There are 15 residues in the CDR3. Germline V gene sequence: CDR1 SNHLY, CDR2 FYNNEI. The J segment lost 0 bases and the V segment lost 6 bases, leaving 3 bases of the junction unmatched. Sequencing used immunoSEQ multiplex PCR; TCRdb keeps in-frame clones, though not all of them. The top ten clones hold over 12% of a sample with 200,000 to 250,000 clones, 65% to 85% of them seen once. Sequenced sample: PBMCs. The source of this sequence is a woman between 25 and 40 years old in good health and CMV-seropositive. The chain carries TRBV2 and TRBJ2-3, with 10 bases matching TRBD2. CDR3 sequence: CASRPTSGSTDTQYF. CDR3 bases: TGTGCCAGCAGACCGACTAGCGGGAGCACAGATACGCAGTATTTT. Complete variable domain (other parts from reference TRBV2 and TRBJ2-3): EPEVTQTPSHQVTQMGQEVILRCVPISNHLYFYWYRQILGQKVEFLVSFYNNEISEKSEIFDDQFSVERPDGSNFTLKIRSTKLEDSAMYFCASRPTSGSTDTQYFGPGTRLTVL.